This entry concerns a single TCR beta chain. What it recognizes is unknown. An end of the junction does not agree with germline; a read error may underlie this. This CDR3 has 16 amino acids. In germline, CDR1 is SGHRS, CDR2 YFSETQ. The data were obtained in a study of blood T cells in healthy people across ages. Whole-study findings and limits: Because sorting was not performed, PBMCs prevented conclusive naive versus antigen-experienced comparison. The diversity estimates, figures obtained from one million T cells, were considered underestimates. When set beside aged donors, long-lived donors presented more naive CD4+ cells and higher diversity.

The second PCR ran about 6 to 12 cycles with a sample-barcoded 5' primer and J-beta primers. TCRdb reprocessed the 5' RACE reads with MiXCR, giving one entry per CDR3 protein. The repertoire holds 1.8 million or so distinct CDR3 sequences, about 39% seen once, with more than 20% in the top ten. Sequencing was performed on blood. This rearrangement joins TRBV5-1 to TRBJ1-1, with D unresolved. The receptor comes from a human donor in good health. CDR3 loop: CASSPGYGLGNTEAFF. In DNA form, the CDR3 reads TGTGCCAGCAGCCCCGGTTACGGGTTGGGAAACACTGAAGCTTTCTTT.